This T cell receptor beta chain was identified in a study of blood T cell repertoires in COVID-19. Looking at the study overall: The samples span acute and convalescent COVID-19 from the United States, Italy and Spain. The cDNA or gDNA used as material had been derived from T cells, B-cell-depleted T cells, or PBMCs.

The CDR3 consists of 14 residues. The ends were cut back, 2 bases at V and 5 bases at J, with 11 bases in the middle. Germline loops: CDR1 SNHLY, CDR2 FYNNEI. In the authors' methods: Nucleated cell number was recorded as an estimate derived from reference gene primer amplification. Sequencing used immunoSEQ multiplex PCR; TCRdb keeps in-frame clones, though not all of them. That table supplies the V and J calls and clone size; D and trimming were determined from the DNA. The data show about 310,000 clones, roughly 87% seen once. The sequence derives from a man aged 50 or older with active or convalescent COVID-19. Input material: peripheral blood. The chain carries TRBV2 and TRBJ2-3; D possibly corresponds to TRBD2 (6 bases). The CDR3 coding sequence is TGTGCCAGCAGTGAATTTGCGGGGCTAGATACGCAGTATTTT. Translating gives CASSEFAGLDTQYF. The variable domain in full, with the rest retrieved from reference TRBV2 and TRBJ2-3, is EPEVTQTPSHQVTQMGQEVILRCVPISNHLYFYWYRQILGQKVEFLVSFYNNEISEKSEIFDDQFSVERPDGSNFTLKIRSTKLEDSAMYFCASSEFAGLDTQYFGPGTRLTVL.